This TCR beta chain originates from a study of OX40 agonist ivuxolimab in advanced cancers. Deletions cut 6 bases from V and 10 bases from J, with 22 bases between. CDR3 length equals 15 residues. Germline CDR1 is SNHLY and CDR2 is FYNNEI. Sequenced by immunoSEQ multiplex PCR; TCRdb stores in-frame clones only, minus some. The sample includes roughly 60,000 clones, about 89% of them seen just once. This specimen consisted of CD4+ or CD8+ T cells sorted from blood, obtained in a trial of the OX40 agonist ivuxolimab. This sequence originates from an adult with an advanced solid tumor such as melanoma, head and neck, liver or kidney cancer. The chain employs TRBV2 and TRBJ2-1; D may match TRBD1 or TRBD2 (7 bases each). The CDR3, as DNA: TGTGCCAGCAGAATGGCTTGGGAGGGGGCCGCCGAGCAGTTCTTC. Translation: CASRMAWEGAAEQFF.